Reported below is one T cell receptor (beta chain). The entry originates in a study of technical replicates of blood from several donors. Only in-frame clones appear in the TCRdb table, and some are missing; sequencing was by immunoSEQ multiplex PCR. Seen here are about 82,000 clones, 96% observed once, and the top ten hold about 0.41%. V lost 0 bases and J lost 4; bases outside the gene matches: 9. Germline assignment: CDR1 SGHNT and CDR2 YENEEA. CDR3 length equals 18 residues. This chain links TRBV11-3 with TRBJ2-1; TRBD2 agrees at 10 bases. The clonotype comes from a human donor in good health. The sample taken for sequencing was T cells isolated from PBMCs. In DNA, the CDR3 is TGTGCCAGCAGCTTAGACGCTCAGCGGGAGGGATCGTACAATGAGCAGTTCTTC. It is translated as CASSLDAQREGSYNEQFF.